This entry lists 27 T cell receptor beta chains sequenced from one sample in a study of T cell repertoires in ileal Crohn's disease. Here immunoSEQ multiplex PCR was the method, and the copy in TCRdb shows in-frame clones only, minus some. Found here are 5,000 to 6,000 clones, about four fifths of them singletons; the top ten hold approximately 6.3%. The source material was ileal tissue. All receptors come from an adult with Crohn's disease.

This sequence joins TRBV18 and TRBJ2-1; D is unresolved. CDR3 length: 16 amino acids. Trimming stripped 6 bases from V and 1 base from J, with 16 bases between. Germline V gene lookup returns CDR1 KGHSH and CDR2 LQKENI. CDR3 bases: TGTGCCAGCTCCCTCACCCCCCCGCGGTCCTACAATGAGCAGTTCTTC. Its translation: CASSLTPPRSYNEQFF.

On this clone itself: Sequence at one end of the junction differs from germline and may be a read error. The same CDR3 can be traced to other DNA sequences in this sample. The CDR3 DNA is TGTGCCAGCAGTTTTTTCCCCGTCTCAGATACACAGTATTTT. As protein: CASSFFPVSDTQYF. V and J are TRBV28 and TRBJ2-3, with D uncertain. The CDR3 is 14 amino acids. Germline loops: CDR1 MDHEN, CDR2 SYDVKM.

This chain uses TRBV27 with TRBJ2-1, with TRBD1 identical over 7 bases. J was trimmed by 5 bases and V by 10 bases; bases with no gene match: 11. CDR1 and CDR2 from the germline V gene are MNHEY and SMNVEV (reference sequence). The length of the CDR3 is 14 residues. The CDR3 reads CATATGDVNNEQFF. DNA of the CDR3: TGTGCCACCGCTACAGGGGACGTAAACAATGAGCAGTTCTTC.

Here the CDR3 DNA reads TGTGCCAGCAGCCTTACAGGGGAGGAAGCTGGAAACACCATATATTTT. Its translation: CASSLTGEEAGNTIYF. The chain carries TRBV6-6 and TRBJ1-3, with 7 bases matching TRBD1. Germline V gives CDR1 MNHNY, CDR2 SVGAGI (reference sequence). V shed 6 bases and J 2 bases; nucleotides not matched to a gene: 10. The CDR3 is 16 amino acids.

The chain couples TRBV6-5 to TRBJ2-3; D possibly corresponds to TRBD2 (6 bases). The CDR3 totals 15 residues. Trimming stripped 6 bases from V and 1 base from J, with 14 bases between. Germline V lookup: CDR1 MNHEY, CDR2 SVGAGI. CDR3 nucleotide sequence: TGTGCCAGCAGAGAGAGGGGAGGCGGCACAGATACGCAGTATTTT. Encoded protein: CASRERGGGTDTQYF.

The chain carries TRBV28 and TRBJ1-2; D call uncertain. The germline CDR1 and CDR2 sequences are MDHEN and SYDVKM. The CDR3 length is 13 residues. Between the trimmed V and J ends, which lost 5 bases and 8 bases, there was a span of 15 bases. In DNA form, the CDR3 reads TGTGCCAGCAGTGTGGCCACGACGGGGGGCTACACCTTC. Translating gives CASSVATTGGYTF.

This chain connects TRBV6-5 to TRBJ2-2; unclear D gene. Trimming left V 2 bases short and J 6 bases short, with 13 bases between. Germline CDR1 reads MNHEY; CDR2 reads SVGAGI. The CDR3 consists of 15 residues. CDR3 loop: CASSYRVMSAGELFF. DNA of the CDR3: TGTGCCAGCAGTTACCGCGTAATGAGCGCCGGGGAGCTGTTTTTT.

Here the CDR3 reads CSATTPLSGSEQYF. The CDR3 nucleotides read TGCAGCGCCACCACCCCCCTTAGCGGGAGTGAGCAGTACTTC. The chain has TRBV29-1 and TRBJ2-7; TRBD2 agrees at 9 bases. The ends lost 7 bases at V and 7 bases at J; junction bases unmatched: 14. Germline values: CDR1 SQVTM, CDR2 ANQGSEA. This CDR3 has 14 amino acids.

The chain recombines TRBV11-2 with TRBJ2-7; possibly TRBD2 for D (5 bases). This CDR3 contains 14 residues. V lost 6 bases and J 2 bases, leaving 14 bases between the germline ends. The germline gives CDR1 SGHAT, CDR2 FQNNGV. Here the CDR3 reads CASSFGRGTYEQYF. The CDR3 DNA sequence: TGTGCCAGCAGTTTTGGACGAGGGACCTACGAGCAGTACTTC.

This chain connects TRBV10-2 to TRBJ1-2; TRBD1 matches at 10 bases. Germline V gives CDR1 WSHSY, CDR2 SAAADI. The CDR3 is made up of 17 amino acids. Germline trimming cut 3 bases from V and 4 bases from J; bases unmatched to any gene: 11. CDR3: CASSDVTGGSLGYGYTF. The CDR3 bases are TGCGCCAGCAGTGATGTGACAGGGGGCAGCTTGGGCTATGGCTACACCTTC.

The rearrangement uses TRBV5-1 and TRBJ2-5; 11 bases are a match to TRBD2. The end of the DNA fits TRBJ2-7 better, so the J call may be wrong. Germline V CDR1 and CDR2: SGHRS, YFSETQ. There are 15 residues in the CDR3. This chain's CDR3 is CASSLAGGGPYEQYF. The DNA for the CDR3 is TGCGCCAGCAGCCTAGCGGGAGGAGGGCCCTACGAGCAGTACTTC.

The chain has TRBV9 and TRBJ2-3; no firm D call. The CDR3 spans 12 residues. V lost 4 bases, J lost 0 bases, and 3 bases lay in between. Germline V gene sequence: CDR1 SGDLS, CDR2 YYNGEE. The chain's CDR3 is CASSLSTDTQYF. Here the CDR3 DNA reads TGTGCCAGCAGCCTTAGCACAGATACGCAGTATTTT.

The chain couples TRBV7-9 to TRBJ2-7, with D possibly being TRBD2 (5 bases). V shed 5 bases and J shed 6 bases, with 11 bases lying between them. Germline lookup yields CDR1 SEHNR and CDR2 FQNEAQ (reference sequence). The CDR3 is 12 amino acids. The CDR3 spells CASSLAGGEQYF. CDR3 DNA sequence: TGTGCCAGCAGCCTCGCCGGAGGCGAGCAGTACTTC.

J is TRBJ1-5 and V is TRBV7-9; D is unclear. Trimming removed 3 bases at V and 7 bases at J, with 7 bases between. This CDR3 spans 12 amino acids. From germline, CDR1 is SEHNR and CDR2 FQNEAQ (reference sequence). The CDR3 sequence is CASSFSSQPQHF. CDR3 sequence (DNA): TGTGCCAGCAGCTTCAGTTCACAGCCCCAGCATTTT.

The CDR3 here is CASSLTGALNQPQHF. CDR3 nucleotide sequence: TGTGCCAGCAGTTTAACAGGGGCCTTGAATCAGCCCCAGCATTTT. The chain joins TRBV28 to TRBJ1-5, with 7 bases fitting TRBD1. CDR3 length equals 15 residues. V lost 2 bases, J lost 4 bases, and 5 bases stayed unmatched. Germline-derived CDR1 and CDR2 are MDHEN and SYDVKM.

The V gene is TRBV7-2, the J gene TRBJ1-5; D is ambiguous. Germline assignment: CDR1 SGHTA and CDR2 FQGNSA. Trimming took off 4 bases at V and 0 bases at J, with 10 bases between the two ends. The CDR3 is made up of 15 amino acids. The CDR3 protein is CASSSTVNSNQPQHF. The CDR3 coding sequence is TGTGCCAGCAGCTCCACAGTAAATAGCAATCAGCCCCAGCATTTT.

The table lists this clone with a count of one. The chain uses TRBV14 and TRBJ1-1; D remains unclear. The V end lost 1 base, the J end lost 0 bases, and 6 bases lay between the germline ends. This CDR3 has 14 residues. From germline, CDR1 is SGHDN and CDR2 FVKESK. This CDR3 reads CASSQAGMNTEAFF. The DNA for the CDR3 is TGTGCCAGCAGCCAAGCGGGGATGAACACTGAAGCTTTCTTT.

This clone was observed a single time. One end of the junction fails to match germline, which may point to a read error. V usage is TRBV7-7 and J usage is TRBJ2-5; 9 bases line up with TRBD2. The CDR3 has 14 amino acids. Germline CDR1 is SSHAT and CDR2 is FNYEAQ (reference sequence). The CDR3 loop is CASSLAGAKETQYF. The CDR3 DNA follows: TGTGCTAGCAGCTTAGCGGGGGCGAAAGAGACCCAGTACTTC.

The chain combines TRBV5-1 with TRBJ1-4, with TRBD1 identical over 8 bases. J lost 6 bases, V lost 6 bases, and 7 bases had no gene match. CDR1 and CDR2 from the germline V gene are SGHRS and YFSETQ. There are 14 residues in the CDR3. The CDR3 loop reads CASKRDRGDEKLFF. DNA of the CDR3: TGCGCCAGCAAACGCGACAGGGGCGATGAAAAACTGTTTTTT.

The J gene is TRBJ1-3, the V gene TRBV7-2; 7 bases align to TRBD1. V lost 5 bases and J lost 3; bases outside the gene matches: 7. In germline, CDR1 is SGHTA, CDR2 FQGNSA. There are 15 residues in the CDR3. CDR3: CASSPRTGDGNTIYF. The CDR3 DNA follows: TGTGCCAGCAGCCCCCGGACAGGAGATGGAAACACCATATATTTT.

The chain is built from TRBV5-8 and TRBJ1-1; 9 bases fit TRBD1. In germline, CDR1 is SGHTS, CDR2 YDEGEE. With V trimmed by 5 bases and J by 6 bases, 5 bases remained unmatched. CDR3 length: 13 residues. This CDR3 reads CASRFRDRAEAFF. In DNA, the CDR3 is TGTGCCAGCAGATTTCGGGACAGGGCTGAAGCTTTCTTT. The full variable domain, its missing parts supplied by reference TRBV5-8 and TRBJ1-1, is EAGVTQSPTHLIKTRGQQATLRCSPISGHTSVYWYQQALGLGLQFLLWYDEGEERNRGNFPPRFSGRQFPNYSSELNVNALELEDSALYLCASRFRDRAEAFFGQGTRLTVV.

The V call is TRBV6-5, the J call TRBJ1-2; D is possibly TRBD1 (6 bases). This CDR3 has 14 residues. In germline, CDR1 is MNHEY, CDR2 SVGAGI. The V gene lost 0 bases and the J gene lost 6 bases, with 11 bases spanning the gap. CDR3 in amino acids: CASSYSDSTHGYTF. The CDR3 bases are TGTGCCAGCAGTTACTCGGACAGTACCCATGGCTACACCTTC.

The J gene is TRBJ2-1, the V gene TRBV5-4; 12 bases align to TRBD2. The length of the CDR3 is 17 residues. V lost 4 bases and J lost 6; bases outside the gene matches: 11. CDR1 is SGHNT and CDR2 is YYREEE in the germline V gene (reference sequence). CDR3 in DNA: TGTGCCAGCAGCCCAAGACTTTCTAGCGGGGGGGGCAATGAGCAGTTCTTC. Protein sequence: CASSPRLSSGGGNEQFF.

The V gene is TRBV5-1, the J gene TRBJ2-3, with 11 nucleotides matching TRBD2. Unmatched junction bases numbered 5, after V lost 3 bases and J lost 2 bases. The CDR3 runs 16 residues. Germline-derived CDR1 and CDR2 are SGHRS and YFSETQ. The CDR3 loop reads CASSWGTSGVTDTQYF. Here the CDR3 DNA reads TGCGCCAGCAGCTGGGGGACTAGCGGTGTCACAGATACGCAGTATTTT.

The count of this clone is one. As DNA, the CDR3 is TGTGCCAGCAGCGTACAGGGGGCTACGTACAATGAGCAGTTCTTC. This encodes CASSVQGATYNEQFF. V and J are TRBV7-2 and TRBJ2-1; TRBD1 matches at 9 bases. Germline V CDR1 and CDR2: SGHTA, FQGNSA. Trimming removed 5 bases from V and 4 bases from J; junction bases left unmatched: 6. This CDR3 contains 15 residues.

The rearrangement joins TRBV9 to TRBJ2-3; 8 positions agree with TRBD2. V dropped 2 bases and J dropped 6; count of bases not matched to a gene: 8. CDR3 length: 15 residues. In germline, CDR1 is SGDLS, CDR2 YYNGEE. The CDR3 sequence is CASSVSAGVVDTQYF. CDR3 DNA: TGTGCCAGCAGCGTGTCAGCGGGAGTCGTCGATACGCAGTATTTT.

This chain uses TRBV11-2 with TRBJ1-5; D is undetermined. Trimming cost V 3 bases and J 3 bases, with 9 bases left between them. Germline V gives CDR1 SGHAT, CDR2 FQNNGV. The CDR3 has 14 residues. This CDR3 is CASSFGGVNQPQHF. CDR3 nucleotides: TGTGCCAGCAGCTTTGGAGGCGTCAATCAGCCCCAGCATTTT.